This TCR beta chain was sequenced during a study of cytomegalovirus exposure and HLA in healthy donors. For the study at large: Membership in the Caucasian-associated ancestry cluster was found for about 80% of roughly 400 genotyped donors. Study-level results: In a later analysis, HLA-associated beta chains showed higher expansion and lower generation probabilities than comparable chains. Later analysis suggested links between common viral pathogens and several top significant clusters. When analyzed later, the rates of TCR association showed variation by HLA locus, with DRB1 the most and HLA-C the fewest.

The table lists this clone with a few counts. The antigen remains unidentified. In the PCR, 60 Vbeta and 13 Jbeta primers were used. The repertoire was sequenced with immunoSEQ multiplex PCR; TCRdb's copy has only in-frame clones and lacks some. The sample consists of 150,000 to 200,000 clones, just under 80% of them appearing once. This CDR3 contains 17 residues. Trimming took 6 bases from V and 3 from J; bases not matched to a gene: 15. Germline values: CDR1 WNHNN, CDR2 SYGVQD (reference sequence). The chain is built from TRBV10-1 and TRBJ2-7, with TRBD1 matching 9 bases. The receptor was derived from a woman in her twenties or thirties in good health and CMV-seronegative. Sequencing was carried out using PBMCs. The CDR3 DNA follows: TGCGCCAGCAGCCGCGGACAGGGGAGGAATAAAGGCTACGAGCAGTACTTC. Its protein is CASSRGQGRNKGYEQYF.